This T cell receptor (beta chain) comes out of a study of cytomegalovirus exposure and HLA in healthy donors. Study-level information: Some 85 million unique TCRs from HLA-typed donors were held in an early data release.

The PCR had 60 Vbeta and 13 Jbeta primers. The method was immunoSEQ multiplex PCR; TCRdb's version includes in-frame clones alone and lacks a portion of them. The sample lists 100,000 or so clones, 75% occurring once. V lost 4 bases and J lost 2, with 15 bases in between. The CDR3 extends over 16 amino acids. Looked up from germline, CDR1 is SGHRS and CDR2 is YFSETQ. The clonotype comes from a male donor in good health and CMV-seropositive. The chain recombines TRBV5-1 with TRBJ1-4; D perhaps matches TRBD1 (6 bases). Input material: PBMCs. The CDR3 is CASSPSLQGTNEKLFF. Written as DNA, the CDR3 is TGCGCCAGCAGCCCCTCCCTTCAGGGGACTAATGAAAAACTGTTTTTT.